This is a list of T cell receptor beta chains from one sample in a study of neurological immune-mediated disorders. TCRdb itself ran the 5' RACE reads through MiXCR, one entry per CDR3 protein. The sample lists about 62,000 distinct CDR3 sequences, roughly 4% occurring once. Sequencing used PBMCs. The source is a woman between 50 and 59 years old with multiple sclerosis. The CDR3 runs from the conserved cysteine through the conserved F or W. Fields, in order: clone size, V gene, J gene, D gene, CDR3 DNA, CDR3 protein. A D gene is named only where the DNA matches it firmly. Size is stated for part of the rows, as once, few or many counts, or as a class when the clone is expanded.

>many|TRBV7-6|TRBJ2-5|-
TGTGCCAGCAGTAAGGGTAGTAGTCAAGAGACCCAGTACTTC
CASSKGSSQETQYF
>many|TRBV5-1|TRBJ2-5|-
TGCGCCAGCAGCTTTAGAGTGGGAGAGACCCAGTACTTC
CASSFRVGETQYF
>many|TRBV5-6|TRBJ1-5|-
TGTGCCAGCAGCGCCGGAGGGAATATTATCTCTTATGGGATCGCTCAGCCCCAGCATTTT
CASSAGGNIISYGIAQPQHF
>many|TRBV5-1|TRBJ1-5|-
TGCGCCAGCAGCCCGGAGGGGGGGCTGAGCAATCAGCCCCAGCATTTT
CASSPEGGLSNQPQHF
>many|TRBV2|TRBJ2-1|TRBD2
TGTGCCAGCGGGGGGACTAGCGTCTACAATGAGCAGTTCTTC
CASGGTSVYNEQFF
>-|TRBV25-1|TRBJ1-2|-
TGTGCCAGCAGTCCCGGGGTGGCAGGGTATGGCTACACCTTC
CASSPGVAGYGYTF
>many|TRBV5-1|TRBJ1-4|-
TGCGCCAGCAGCTATGGGGGGTCCAGGAATGAAAAACTGTTTTTT
CASSYGGSRNEKLFF
>many|TRBV5-1|TRBJ1-2|-
TGCGCCAGCAGCTTGCGGGAGAACTATGGCTACACCTTC
CASSLRENYGYTF
>many|TRBV5-6|TRBJ1-2|-
TGTGCCAGCAGCTTGTCCGGGACTAACTATGGCTACACCTTC
CASSLSGTNYGYTF
>many|TRBV27|TRBJ2-7|TRBD1
TGTGCCAGCAGTAGACAGGGTGATTCCTACGAGCAGTACTTC
CASSRQGDSYEQYF
>many|TRBV10-3|TRBJ2-2|-
TGTGCCATCTGGGACTCCGCCGGGGAGCTGTTTTTT
CAIWDSAGELFF
>-|TRBV20-1|TRBJ2-3|TRBD2
TGCAGTGCTAGGCCGGGACTAGGTTCCGATACGCAGTATTTT
CSARPGLGSDTQYF
>-|TRBV7-8|TRBJ2-1|TRBD2
TGTGCCAGCAGCTTAGTCGGGACTAGAATGGTGGGTGAGCAGTTCTTC
CASSLVGTRMVGEQFF
>many|TRBV4-3|TRBJ2-7|-
TGCGCCAGCAGCCCCGGGAGAGGGGCCTCCTACGAGCAGTACTTC
CASSPGRGASYEQYF
>many|TRBV5-1|TRBJ1-5|TRBD1
TGCGCCAGCAGCGAGGGACAGGGTCAGCCCCAGCATTTT
CASSEGQGQPQHF
>-|TRBV7-2|TRBJ1-4|TRBD1
TGTGCCAGCAGCCCCCGGACAGGGGAGGGCGAAAAACTGTTTTTT
CASSPRTGEGEKLFF
>many|TRBV3-1|TRBJ1-1|-
TGTGCCAGCAGCCTTAAACGGTTCACTGAAGCTTTCTTT
CASSLKRFTEAFF
>many|TRBV6-4|TRBJ1-5|TRBD1
TGTGCCAGCAGTGAGACAGGGGGCAATCAGCCCCAGAATTTT
CASSETGGNQPQNF
>-|TRBV7-2|TRBJ2-1|TRBD2
TGTGCCAGCAGCTTATTTGCTAGCGGAGCTTACAATGAGCAGTTCTTC
CASSLFASGAYNEQFF
>-|TRBV15|TRBJ1-1|-
TGTGCCACCAGCAGAGATATCGTGAACACTGAAGCTTTCTTT
CATSRDIVNTEAFF
>many|TRBV20-1|TRBJ2-2|TRBD1
TGCAGTGCTGAATATGGGACAGGGAACACCGGGGAGCTGTTTTTT
CSAEYGTGNTGELFF
>many|TRBV2|TRBJ2-7|TRBD2
TGTGCCAGCGAAGTAGCGGGAGGGATAAACGAGCAGTACTTC
CASEVAGGINEQYF
>many|TRBV2|TRBJ2-2|TRBD1
TGTGCCAGCAGTGACCGGGACAGGAACACCGGGGAGCTGTTTTTT
CASSDRDRNTGELFF
>many|TRBV29-1|TRBJ1-2|TRBD1
TGCAGCATCCCCGGGACAGGGGGCTCTGGCTACACCTTC
CSIPGTGGSGYTF
>many|TRBV7-2|TRBJ1-5|TRBD1
TGTGCCAGCAGCTTCGGGACAGAGTATCAGCCCCAGCATTTT
CASSFGTEYQPQHF
>many|TRBV12-3/TRBV12-4|TRBJ2-6|-
TGTGCCAGCAGTAGGGGTTCTGGGGCCAACGTCCTGACTTTC
CASSRGSGANVLTF
>many|TRBV2|TRBJ1-5|-
TGTGCCAGCAGCGGGGACATTAGCAATCAGCCCCAGCATTTT
CASSGDISNQPQHF
>many|TRBV7-2|TRBJ2-7|-
TGTGCCAGCAGCTTATCCGGGCCCCCGGGCGAGCAGTACTTC
CASSLSGPPGEQYF
>many|TRBV9|TRBJ2-5|TRBD1
TGTGCCAGCAGCATTGGGACAGCGTTCCAAGAGACCCAGTACTTC
CASSIGTAFQETQYF
>many|TRBV25-1|TRBJ2-2|-
TGTGCCAGCAGTGAATCTGTAGGGACCACAGCCGGGGCCGGGGAGCTGTTTTTT
CASSESVGTTAGAGELFF
>many|TRBV4-2|TRBJ2-6|-
TGTGCCAGCAGCCAAGAGGGGTCTGGGGCCAACGTCCTGACTTTC
CASSQEGSGANVLTF
>few|TRBV29-1|TRBJ1-2|TRBD1
TGCAGCGTTGGAGGGGGCGCAGGCTACACCTTC
CSVGGGAGYTF
>many|TRBV5-4|TRBJ1-2|-
TGTGCCAGCAGCGTCGTCTCAAACTATGGCTACACCTTC
CASSVVSNYGYTF
>few|TRBV7-6|TRBJ1-1|-
TGTGCCAGCAGCTTTCGGAGGGATTGGGCTTTCTTT
CASSFRRDWAFF
>many|TRBV4-3|TRBJ2-4|-
TGCGCCAGCAGCCAAGGGATGGGAATCCAAAACATTCAGTACTTC
CASSQGMGIQNIQYF
>many|TRBV20-1|TRBJ2-1|TRBD2
TGCAGTGCTAAGGCCGCGGGACTAGCGGGAGAAGAGCAGTTCTTC
CSAKAAGLAGEEQFF
>many|TRBV9|TRBJ2-7|-
TGTGCCAGCAGCCCCTCAGTGGGGGGTGGCGAGCAGTACTTC
CASSPSVGGGEQYF
>many|TRBV6-6|TRBJ2-7|-
TGTGCCAGCAGTTTTGCGGGGAGGGGGGAGCAGTACTTC
CASSFAGRGEQYF
>many|TRBV29-1|TRBJ2-3|-
TGCAGCGTTGTTCCAGGGTCCGTCCAAGATACGCAGTATTTT
CSVVPGSVQDTQYF
>many|TRBV11-2|TRBJ1-2|TRBD1
TGTGCCAGCAGCATCCGGGACAGGGGCCCCTTGCAGAACTATGGCTACACCTTC
CASSIRDRGPLQNYGYTF
>many|TRBV24-1|TRBJ2-1|TRBD2
TGTGCCACCAGTGATTTCGAGACTAGCCACAATGAGCAGTTCTTC
CATSDFETSHNEQFF
>many|TRBV20-1|TRBJ2-3|-
TGCAGTGCCTCGAGACAGGCAACCACAGATACGCAGTATTTT
CSASRQATTDTQYF
>-|TRBV18|TRBJ1-1|-
TGTGCCAGCTCACCGGGGGGAGGAAGCACTGAAGCTTTCTTT
CASSPGGGSTEAFF
>many|TRBV29-1|TRBJ1-3|-
TGCAGCGTCAAGGACAGCCACATATATTTT
CSVKDSHIYF
>many|TRBV7-8|TRBJ1-2|-
TGTGCCAGCAGCTTAAACGGAAGGCGCCGAGGCTATGGCTACACCTTC
CASSLNGRRRGYGYTF
>many|TRBV6-1|TRBJ1-5|-
TGTGCCAGCAGTGAAGCTCGGCAGCCCCAGCATTTT
CASSEARQPQHF
>many|TRBV24-1|TRBJ2-2|TRBD1
TGTGCCACCAGTGAAACGACAGGGGGGGTCACCGGGGAGCTGTTTTTT
CATSETTGGVTGELFF
>-|TRBV12-3/TRBV12-4|TRBJ2-1|-
TGTGCCAGCGGTTTCGGGACGGCGTACAATGAGCAGTTCTTC
CASGFGTAYNEQFF
>many|TRBV20-1|TRBJ1-1|TRBD1
TGCAGTGCTAGAGAATGGGACAGGGTGGGCACTGAAGCTTTCTTT
CSAREWDRVGTEAFF
>many|TRBV7-9|TRBJ2-2|-
TGTGCCAGCAGCCCCGATTCGTCCGGGGAGCTGTTTTTT
CASSPDSSGELFF
>many|TRBV7-3|TRBJ2-7|TRBD2
TGTGCCAGCAGCCCAAGGACGGGAGGGGACTACGAGCAGTACTTC
CASSPRTGGDYEQYF
>many|TRBV5-1|TRBJ2-3|TRBD2
TGCGCCAGCAGCTTGGGTCTAGCGGGAGCCACTAGCACAGATACGCAGTATTTT
CASSLGLAGATSTDTQYF
>many|TRBV12-3/TRBV12-4|TRBJ1-2|-
TGTGCCAGCAGTCCCCTACAAGGGGTAGGTGGCTACACCTTC
CASSPLQGVGGYTF
>many|TRBV7-2|TRBJ1-2|-
TGTGCCAGCAGCCCCCGGAGATACTATGGCTACACCTTC
CASSPRRYYGYTF
>medium-sized|TRBV5-1|TRBJ1-3|-
TGCGCCAGCAGCTTGGGGGATCCCCTCTCTGGAAACACCATATATTTT
CASSLGDPLSGNTIYF
>many|TRBV5-6|TRBJ2-2|-
TGTGCCAGCAGCTTGGGGGGGAAAGGCACCGGGGAGCTGTTTTTT
CASSLGGKGTGELFF
>many|TRBV7-2|TRBJ2-7|-
TGTGCCAGCAGCCAAACAACAGGGATCGCCGAGCAGTACTTC
CASSQTTGIAEQYF
>many|TRBV2|TRBJ1-1|TRBD1
TGTGCCAGCAGTACTACTCCGGGACAGACGGCTTTCTTT
CASSTTPGQTAFF
>many|TRBV9|TRBJ2-1|TRBD1
TGTGCCAGCAGCCCCAGGGGGCGCTTGGATGAGCAGTTCTTC
CASSPRGRLDEQFF
>many|TRBV12-3/TRBV12-4|TRBJ1-6|TRBD1
TGTGCCAGCAGCCCGGACAGGGAAGGCTCACCCCTCCACTTT
CASSPDREGSPLHF